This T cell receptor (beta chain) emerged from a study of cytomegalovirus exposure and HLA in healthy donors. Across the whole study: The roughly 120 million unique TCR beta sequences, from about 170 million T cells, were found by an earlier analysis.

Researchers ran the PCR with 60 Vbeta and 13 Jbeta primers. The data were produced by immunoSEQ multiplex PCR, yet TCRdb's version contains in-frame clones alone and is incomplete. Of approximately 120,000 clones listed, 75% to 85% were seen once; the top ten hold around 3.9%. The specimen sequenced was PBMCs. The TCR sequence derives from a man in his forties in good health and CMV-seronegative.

The CDR3 nucleotides read TGTGCCAGCAGTTTTATACAGGGGTTGGGCGAGCAGTACTTC. Translating it yields CASSFIQGLGEQYF. The gene calls are TRBV27 and TRBJ2-7; TRBD1 agrees at 7 bases. This CDR3 comprises 14 residues. Germline V gene sequence: CDR1 MNHEY, CDR2 SMNVEV (reference sequence). With 3 bases clipped from V and 6 bases from J, the junction kept 8 bases outside the gene matches.